A selection of T cell receptor beta chains follows, all from one sample in a study of shared clonotypes between healthy human individuals. The repertoire was sequenced with immunoSEQ multiplex PCR; TCRdb's copy has only in-frame clones and lacks some. The sample records roughly 2.1 million clones, 90% to 95% being singletons. The specimen sequenced was naive CD8+ T cells from PBMCs. These receptors were obtained from a young man in good health. Some clones in this sample may be carry-over from other donors' samples. Each CDR3 is given with its conserved first and last residue. The order of the fields is D gene, J gene, clone size, V gene, CDR3 length, CDR3 protein, CDR3 DNA. The D gene is left open where the match is weak. Clone size is not always given. Where it is, it says once, few, many or a class for expanded clones.

. TRBJ2-3 once TRBV7-8 14 CASSLLDSTDTQYF TGTGCCAGCAGCTTACTCGATAGCACAGATACGCAGTATTTT
. TRBJ2-3 . TRBV10-3 16 CAISEEAASRLSGQYF TGTGCCATCAGTGAGGAGGCGGCTAGCAGACTATCCGGGCAGTATTTT
TRBD2 TRBJ2-1 . TRBV7-6 16 CASSLGVLAGVNEQFF TGTGCCAGCAGCTTAGGTGTACTAGCGGGAGTCAATGAGCAGTTCTTC
TRBD2 TRBJ2-7 . TRBV29-1 13 CSVEKREGYEQYF TGCAGCGTTGAGAAGCGGGAGGGTTACGAGCAGTACTTC
. TRBJ2-1 . TRBV27 13 CASQEGTYNEQFF TGTGCCAGCCAGGAGGGAACCTACAATGAGCAGTTCTTC
. TRBJ1-3 . TRBV28 15 CASSAHRGSGNTIYF TGTGCCAGCAGTGCCCATCGGGGGTCCGGAAACACCATATATTTT
. TRBJ2-7 once TRBV9 15 CASSVGAGGADEQYF TGTGCCAGCAGCGTAGGGGCCGGGGGCGCCGACGAGCAGTACTTC
. TRBJ2-2 . TRBV7-2 14 CASSLSSSSGELFF TGTGCCAGCAGCTTGAGTAGCAGCTCCGGGGAGCTGTTTTTT
. TRBJ1-1 . TRBV7-8 15 CASSLFGNMNTEAFF TGTGCCAGCAGCTTATTTGGGAACATGAACACTGAAGCTTTCTTT
. TRBJ1-1 few TRBV6-5 13 CASSWQENTEAFF TGTGCCAGCAGTTGGCAAGAGAACACTGAAGCTTTCTTT
. TRBJ1-2 . TRBV7-2 14 CASSPSGPGDGYTF TGTGCCAGCAGCCCGTCCGGGCCTGGGGATGGCTACACCTTC
. TRBJ1-2 . TRBV29-1 13 CSVDSPQSWGYTF TGCAGCGTTGATTCCCCACAGAGTTGGGGCTACACCTTC
. TRBJ2-1 once TRBV6-5 14 CASSYSLANNEQFF TGTGCCAGCAGTTACTCCCTAGCGAACAATGAGCAGTTCTTC
. TRBJ2-5 . TRBV7-9 15 CASRHDGGWEETQYF TGTGCCAGCAGGCACGACGGGGGATGGGAGGAGACCCAGTACTTC
TRBD1 TRBJ2-7 . TRBV6-1 14 CASRQGLVSYEQYF TGTGCCAGCAGACAGGGGTTGGTTTCCTACGAGCAGTACTTC
. TRBJ2-1 . TRBV19 14 CASSFRDFYNEQFF TGTGCCAGTAGTTTCCGGGACTTTTACAATGAGCAGTTCTTC
TRBD1 TRBJ2-5 . TRBV27 13 CASSLGTEETQYF TGTGCCAGCAGTCTGGGGACAGAAGAGACCCAGTACTTC
TRBD2 TRBJ2-5 . TRBV23-1 17 CASSQPTSGAWGETQYF TGCGCCAGCAGTCAACCCACTAGCGGGGCGTGGGGGGAGACCCAGTACTTC
. TRBJ2-7 . TRBV27 13 CASSFATGVVQYF TGTGCCAGCAGTTTTGCGACAGGCGTAGTACAGTACTTC
TRBD2 TRBJ2-1 . TRBV7-9 16 CASSHNSGQTYNEQFF TGTGCCAGCAGCCATAATAGCGGGCAGACCTACAATGAGCAGTTCTTC
. TRBJ2-1 . TRBV19 17 CASSSGPQRVNYNEQFF TGTGCCAGTAGTTCAGGCCCCCAGCGGGTTAACTACAATGAGCAGTTCTTC
. TRBJ1-1 once TRBV7-2 13 CASSLTAGSEAFF TGTGCCAGCAGCTTAACGGCCGGGTCTGAAGCTTTCTTT
TRBD1 TRBJ1-2 . TRBV4-1 16 CASSQSGTGRSYGYTF TGCGCCAGCAGCCAGAGCGGGACAGGGAGAAGCTATGGCTACACCTTC
TRBD1 TRBJ2-2 . TRBV27 17 CASSSIWAGGATGELFF TGTGCCAGCAGTTCTATTTGGGCAGGGGGCGCGACCGGGGAGCTGTTTTTT
TRBD2 TRBJ2-1 . TRBV6-4 14 CASSGLAGVNEQFF TGTGCCAGCAGTGGACTAGCGGGAGTCAATGAGCAGTTCTTC
. TRBJ2-3 . TRBV7-2 17 CASSLELAGVTTDTQYF TGTGCCAGCAGCTTAGAACTAGCCGGGGTGACCACAGATACGCAGTATTTT
. TRBJ1-2 . TRBV5-1 15 CASSFSGAANYGYTF TGCGCCAGCAGCTTTTCTGGGGCCGCGAACTATGGCTACACCTTC
. TRBJ2-7 . TRBV7-9 11 CASSLDYEQYF TGTGCCAGCAGCTTAGATTACGAGCAGTACTTC
. TRBJ2-3 once TRBV28 11 CASSLHYTQYF TGTGCCAGCAGTTTACATTATACGCAGTATTTT
. TRBJ2-7 . TRBV6-6 15 CASSLMGGPGSEQYF TGTGCCAGCAGCCTGATGGGGGGTCCGGGTTCCGAGCAGTACTTC
. TRBJ1-5 . TRBV5-1 14 CASSLAGGRQPQHF TGCGCCAGCAGCTTGGCCGGGGGTAGGCAGCCCCAGCATTTT
. TRBJ2-2 . TRBV7-3 13 CASRGENTGELFF TGTGCCAGCAGGGGAGAGAACACCGGGGAGCTGTTTTTT
. TRBJ2-1 . TRBV4-1 14 CASSQRVGGNEQFF TGCGCCAGCAGCCAGAGGGTAGGCGGGAATGAGCAGTTCTTC
. TRBJ1-5 . TRBV28 14 CASQAEGVVKPQHF TGTGCCAGTCAAGCGGAGGGAGTGGTGAAGCCCCAGCATTTT
TRBD2 TRBJ2-2 . TRBV28 16 CASTPKTSGRTGELFF TGTGCCAGCACCCCTAAGACTAGCGGGAGGACCGGGGAGCTGTTTTTT
TRBD1 TRBJ2-7 . TRBV9 15 CASSVAQGASYEQYF TGTGCCAGCAGCGTAGCCCAGGGGGCCTCCTACGAGCAGTACTTC
. TRBJ1-1 few TRBV30 13 CAWRRVGKAEAFF TGTGCCTGGAGGCGAGTGGGCAAAGCTGAAGCTTTCTTT
. TRBJ2-1 . TRBV7-2 15 CASNAIGLNYNEQFF TGTGCCAGCAACGCTATAGGACTCAACTACAATGAGCAGTTCTTC
TRBD1 TRBJ2-7 . TRBV2 16 CASSELLAGGIYEQYF TGTGCCAGCAGTGAACTCCTAGCAGGGGGCATCTACGAGCAGTACTTC
TRBD1 TRBJ2-1 once TRBV11-2 15 CASSLGDRGSDEQFF TGTGCCAGCAGCTTAGGAGACAGGGGTAGCGATGAGCAGTTCTTC
TRBD2 TRBJ2-5 . TRBV2 15 CASQEGLAGARTQYF TGTGCCAGCCAAGAAGGACTAGCGGGGGCGAGGACCCAGTACTTC
TRBD1 TRBJ2-2 . TRBV11-3 15 CASSAAGQGHGELFF TGTGCCAGCAGCGCGGCGGGACAGGGGCACGGGGAGCTGTTTTTT
TRBD2 TRBJ2-3 . TRBV9 16 CASSVALAGRTDTQYF TGTGCCAGCAGCGTAGCGCTAGCGGGACGCACAGATACGCAGTATTTT
TRBD1 TRBJ1-1 . TRBV2 14 CASRDRGMNTEAFF TGTGCCAGCAGGGACAGGGGAATGAACACTGAAGCTTTCTTT
TRBD2 TRBJ2-7 . TRBV7-9 18 CASSLVYRTGGAIYEQYF TGTGCCAGCAGCTTAGTGTACAGAACGGGAGGGGCGATCTACGAGCAGTACTTC
TRBD1 TRBJ1-2 few TRBV28 16 CASSLDPDRVDYGYTF TGTGCCAGCAGTTTAGATCCGGACAGGGTTGACTATGGCTACACCTTC
TRBD2 TRBJ2-5 once TRBV7-9 14 CASSFAGGGETQYF TGTGCCAGCAGCTTTGCCGGCGGGGGAGAGACCCAGTACTTC
. TRBJ1-2 . TRBV4-2 16 CASSQDSTPWQGGYTF TGTGCCAGCAGCCAAGATTCCACGCCTTGGCAGGGCGGCTACACCTTC
. TRBJ2-1 few TRBV27 11 CASSFYNEQFF TGTGCCAGCAGCTTTTACAATGAGCAGTTCTTC
TRBD1 TRBJ2-4 . TRBV6-1 14 CASSEVGQGAIQYF TGTGCCAGCAGTGAAGTCGGACAGGGTGCCATTCAGTACTTC
. TRBJ2-7 . TRBV5-8 16 CASSWGARWGGREQYF TGTGCCAGCAGCTGGGGGGCCCGTTGGGGAGGGCGGGAGCAGTACTTC
TRBD1 TRBJ1-1 . TRBV10-3 13 CAIRNRGATEAFF TGTGCCATCAGAAACAGGGGCGCCACTGAAGCTTTCTTT
. TRBJ1-1 . TRBV7-3 13 CASSSGRNTEAFF TGTGCCAGCAGTTCCGGGAGGAACACTGAAGCTTTCTTT
. TRBJ1-2 . TRBV27 16 CASRKTGPPHYYGYTF TGTGCCAGCAGAAAGACAGGCCCCCCTCATTACTATGGCTACACCTTC
TRBD1 TRBJ1-1 . TRBV5-5 17 CASSARDRGRVGTEAFF TGTGCCAGCAGCGCCCGGGACAGGGGGCGCGTAGGCACTGAAGCTTTCTTT
. TRBJ2-7 . TRBV6-6 15 CASSYSFTGYYEQYF TGTGCCAGCAGTTACTCTTTCACAGGCTACTACGAGCAGTACTTC
. TRBJ1-1 . TRBV15 17 CATSRDSPTGQNTEAFF TGTGCCACCAGCAGAGATAGTCCGACAGGACAGAACACTGAAGCTTTCTTT